A single T cell receptor (beta chain) is shown here with its context. The protocol was immunoSEQ multiplex PCR, while the TCRdb copy is restricted to in-frame clones and leaves out a portion. The table lists roughly 140,000 clones, approximately 90% of them singletons. These data are taken from a study of T cell responses to AZD1222 COVID-19 vaccine. CDR1 is SGHVS and CDR2 is FQNEAQ in the germline V gene. V gave up 2 bases and J gave up 9 bases; unmatched junction bases: 9. This CDR3 has 15 amino acids. The source was peripheral blood, collected on day 0 of AZD1222 vaccination. The rearrangement links TRBV7-8 to TRBJ1-5; 8 bases line up with TRBD1. The receptor was derived from an adult in good health. The CDR3 spells CASSLQGQGPWPQHF. DNA of the CDR3: TGTGCCAGCAGCTTACAAGGACAGGGCCCCTGGCCCCAGCATTTT.